A single sample gave rise to the 20 T cell receptor beta chains below, sequenced in a study of OX40 agonist ivuxolimab in advanced cancers. Repertoires were generated with immunoSEQ multiplex PCR, while TCRdb's copy carries only in-frame clones and drops some. This table has tens of thousands of clones, approximately 89% appearing once. The source material was CD4+ or CD8+ T cells sorted from blood, sampled in a trial of the OX40 agonist ivuxolimab. All receptors come from an adult with an advanced solid tumor such as melanoma, head and neck, liver or kidney cancer.

CDR3 amino acids: CASSPTGGNQPQHF. The DNA for the CDR3 is TGTGCCAGCTCACCTACAGGGGGCAATCAGCCCCAGCATTTT. The rearrangement links TRBV18 to TRBJ1-5; TRBD1 matches at 7 bases. CDR3 size: 14 residues. Germline assignment: CDR1 KGHSH and CDR2 LQKENI. Germline trimming cut 3 bases from V and 2 bases from J; bases unmatched to any gene: 1.

V and J are TRBV11-2 and TRBJ2-7; no reliable D call. CDR1 is SGHAT, CDR2 FQNNGV, per germline. V lost 0 bases, J lost 2 bases, and 11 bases lay in between. The CDR3 loop spans 15 amino acids. DNA for the CDR3: TGTGCCAGCAGCTTAGACCTCGAGTGGACCTACGAGCAGTACTTC. Translated: CASSLDLEWTYEQYF.

This rearrangement joins TRBV10-1 to TRBJ1-1, with a tentative D call TRBD1 (6 bases). Germline loops: CDR1 WNHNN, CDR2 SYGVQD (reference sequence). This CDR3 region has 13 residues. Trimming removed 2 bases at V and 4 bases at J, with 8 bases between. In nucleotides, the CDR3 is TGCGCCAGCAGTGAGGGCAGGGGCACTGAAGCTTTCTTT. It translates to CASSEGRGTEAFF.

The V call is TRBV9, the J call TRBJ2-7; 8 bases align to TRBD2. Trimming removed 2 bases from V and 5 bases from J; junction bases left unmatched: 3. Germline V gives CDR1 SGDLS, CDR2 YYNGEE. The CDR3 loop spans 13 amino acids. The CDR3 DNA reads TGTGCCAGCAGCGTGCGGGGGGCCCACGAGCAGTACTTC. As protein: CASSVRGAHEQYF.

The rearrangement uses TRBV7-9 and TRBJ1-1; D unclear. V dropped 8 bases and J dropped 3 bases, with 13 bases sitting between them. The CDR3 has 13 amino acids. CDR1 and CDR2 (germline): SEHNR, FQNEAQ (reference sequence). For the CDR3, the DNA is TGTGCCAGCGCAAACAATCGGGACACTGAAGCTTTCTTT. It translates to CASANNRDTEAFF. The full variable domain, its missing parts supplied by reference TRBV7-9 and TRBJ1-1, is DTGVSQNPRHKITKRGQNVTFRCDPISEHNRLYWYRQTLGQGPEFLTYFQNEAQLEKSRLLSDRFSAERPKGSFSTLEIQRTEQGDSAMYLCASANNRDTEAFFGQGTRLTVV.

V is TRBV27 and J is TRBJ1-1, with 9 bases that match TRBD1. Germline CDR1 is MNHEY and CDR2 is SMNVEV (reference sequence). Germline trimming cut 7 bases from V and 8 bases from J; bases unmatched to any gene: 5. CDR3 length: 12 residues. CDR3 residues: CASNTGGEEAFF. For the CDR3, the DNA is TGTGCCAGCAACACAGGGGGCGAAGAAGCTTTCTTT.

CDR3 amino acids: CASSLVAVRETQYF. CDR3 coding DNA: TGTGCCAGCAGTTTGGTAGCGGTTCGGGAGACCCAGTACTTC. The genes are TRBV28 and TRBJ2-5, with D perhaps TRBD2 (6 bases). CDR1 MDHEN and CDR2 SYDVKM come from the germline V gene. V was pared by 3 bases and J by 5 bases, with 13 bases between. The CDR3 extends over 14 amino acids.

This clone was seen just once. This sequence joins TRBV9 and TRBJ2-1; tentatively, D is TRBD1 or TRBD2 (6 bases each). V was clipped by 0 bases and J by 0 bases, with 13 bases between them. CDR3 size: 17 residues. Germline V gene data show CDR1 as SGDLS and CDR2 as YYNGEE. Here the CDR3 reads CASSVEGGRPSYNEQFF. CDR3 nucleotide sequence: TGTGCCAGCAGCGTAGAGGGGGGCAGGCCCTCCTACAATGAGCAGTTCTTC.

The gene calls are TRBV7-2 and TRBJ2-5; 10 bases align to TRBD1. Trimming took 4 bases from V and 1 from J; bases not matched to a gene: 3. The CDR3 length is 15 residues. Germline CDR1 reads SGHTA; CDR2 reads FQGNSA. The CDR3 here is CASSWGTGAQETQYF. CDR3 nucleotides: TGTGCCAGCAGCTGGGGGACAGGGGCCCAAGAGACCCAGTACTTC.

This clone occurred once. The rearrangement joins TRBV28 to TRBJ2-1; TRBD2 matches 15 bases. This CDR3 has 19 residues. CDR1 and CDR2 (germline): MDHEN, SYDVKM. The V gene end was trimmed by 3 bases and the J gene end by 0 bases; junction bases not matched to a gene: 6. The CDR3 spells CASSFGLAGGPSSYNEQFF. As DNA, the CDR3 is TGTGCCAGCAGTTTCGGACTAGCGGGAGGGCCGAGCTCCTACAATGAGCAGTTCTTC.

The chain recombines TRBV7-6 with TRBJ1-1; D remains ambiguous. CDR1 SGHVS and CDR2 FNYEAQ come from the germline V gene. The CDR3 has 13 amino acids. V gave up 5 bases and J gave up 0 bases, with 7 bases separating them. For the CDR3, the DNA is TGTGCCAGCAGCCTAAGATTGAACACTGAAGCTTTCTTT. It is translated as CASSLRLNTEAFF.

This rearrangement joins TRBV2 to TRBJ2-7, with D possibly TRBD1 on 6 matching bases. Trimming took off 7 bases at V and 5 bases at J, with 12 bases between the two ends. This CDR3 has 12 residues. From germline, CDR1 is SNHLY and CDR2 FYNNEI. CDR3 sequence (DNA): TGTGCCAGCAACGACAGGAACGACGAGCAGTACTTC. Encoded protein: CASNDRNDEQYF.

The rearrangement uses TRBV5-1 and TRBJ2-6; D possibly corresponds to TRBD1 (6 bases). CDR3 length equals 17 residues. CDR1 and CDR2 from the germline V gene are SGHRS and YFSETQ. The V end lost 4 bases, the J end lost 0 bases, and 14 bases lay between the germline ends. CDR3 protein: CASSQRDNTSGANVLTF. CDR3 nucleotide sequence: TGCGCCAGCAGCCAGAGGGACAACACCTCTGGGGCCAACGTCCTGACTTTC.

The CDR3: CASSYSSGSWETQYF. CDR3 coding DNA: TGTGCCAGCAGTTACTCTAGCGGGAGCTGGGAGACCCAGTACTTC. The rearrangement links TRBV6-5 to TRBJ2-5; TRBD2 aligns across 9 bases. The germline V gene encodes CDR1 MNHEY and CDR2 SVGAGI. The V gene end was trimmed by 0 bases and the J gene end by 5 bases; junction bases not matched to a gene: 4. This CDR3 region has 15 residues.

V is TRBV21-1 and J is TRBJ1-2; no DNA check was done on the table's D call, TRBD1. TRBV21-1 corresponds to a pseudogene. The CDR3 has 16 amino acids. This chain's CDR3 is CASRSLRYRKTYGYTF. CDR3 DNA: TGTGCCAGCAGATCCCTCCGCTACAGAAAGACCTATGGCTACACCTTC.

The chain carries TRBV7-9 and TRBJ2-7, with 10 bases that match TRBD1. After removal of 1 base from V and 6 bases from J, the junction contained 6 bases not matched to a gene. Germline CDR1 is SEHNR and CDR2 is FQNEAQ (reference sequence). The CDR3 has 15 amino acids. The CDR3 sequence is CASSLVQGQGPEQYF. In nucleotides, the CDR3 is TGTGCCAGCAGCTTAGTACAGGGACAGGGGCCCGAGCAGTACTTC. Filled out from reference TRBV7-9 and TRBJ2-7, the complete variable domain reads DTGVSQNPRHKITKRGQNVTFRCDPISEHNRLYWYRQTLGQGPEFLTYFQNEAQLEKSRLLSDRFSAERPKGSFSTLEIQRTEQGDSAMYLCASSLVQGQGPEQYFGPGTRLTVT.

CDR3 in amino acids: CASSQGSRRGGSTDTQYF. CDR3 nucleotides: TGTGCCAGCAGCCAAGGCTCGAGACGGGGGGGCAGCACAGATACGCAGTATTTT. The chain joins TRBV4-2 to TRBJ2-3; 8 nucleotides line up with TRBD2. The CDR3 covers 18 residues. From germline, CDR1 is LGHNA and CDR2 YNFKEQ. The trim removed 1 base at V and 0 bases at J, leaving 9 bases unmatched.

The rearrangement joins TRBV9 to TRBJ2-5; 8 bases are a match to TRBD2. Germline CDR1 is SGDLS and CDR2 is YYNGEE. This CDR3 is built from 14 residues. Trimming took 4 bases from V and 4 from J; bases not matched to a gene: 6. CDR3 residues: CASSSGGRGETQYF. In nucleotides, the CDR3 is TGTGCCAGCAGCTCGGGAGGGAGGGGAGAGACCCAGTACTTC. The whole variable domain, filled in from reference TRBV9 and TRBJ2-5, reads DSGVTQTPKHLITATGQRVTLRCSPRSGDLSVYWYQQSLDQGLQFLIQYYNGEERAKGNILERFSAQQFPDLHSELNLSSLELGDSALYFCASSSGGRGETQYFGPGTRLLVL.

This rearrangement joins TRBV7-8 to TRBJ2-7, with 8 bases identical to TRBD2. V shed 6 bases and J 6 bases; nucleotides not matched to a gene: 13. The germline V gene encodes CDR1 SGHVS and CDR2 FQNEAQ. This CDR3 has 15 amino acids. The CDR3 coding sequence is TGTGCCAGCAGTGAACGGCGGGGGGATGCGGGCGAGCAGTACTTC. Amino acids: CASSERRGDAGEQYF.

This chain connects TRBV9 to TRBJ2-7, with D tentatively TRBD2 (5 bases). The length of the CDR3 is 14 residues. Germline V gene sequence: CDR1 SGDLS, CDR2 YYNGEE. V was pared by 4 bases and J by 2 bases, with 13 bases between. CDR3 loop: CASSRGKATYEQYF. For the CDR3, the DNA is TGTGCCAGCAGCAGAGGGAAGGCGACCTACGAGCAGTACTTC.